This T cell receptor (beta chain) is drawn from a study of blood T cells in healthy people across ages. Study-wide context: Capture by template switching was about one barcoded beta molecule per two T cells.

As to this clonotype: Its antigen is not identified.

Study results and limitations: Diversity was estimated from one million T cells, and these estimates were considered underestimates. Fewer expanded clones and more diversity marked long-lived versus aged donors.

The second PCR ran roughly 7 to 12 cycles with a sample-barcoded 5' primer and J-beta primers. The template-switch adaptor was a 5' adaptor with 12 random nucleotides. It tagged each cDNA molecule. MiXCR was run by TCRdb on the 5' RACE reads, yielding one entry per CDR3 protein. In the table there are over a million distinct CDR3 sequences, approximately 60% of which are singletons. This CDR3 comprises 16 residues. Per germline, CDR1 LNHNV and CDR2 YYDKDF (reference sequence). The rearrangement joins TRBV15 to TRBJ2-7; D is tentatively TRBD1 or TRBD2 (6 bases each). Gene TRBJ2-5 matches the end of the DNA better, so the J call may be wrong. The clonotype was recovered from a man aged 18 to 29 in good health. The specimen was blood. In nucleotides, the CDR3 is TGTGCCACCAGCAAGGGGGTTCAGGGACTTTCGGAGACCCAGTACTTC. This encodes CATSKGVQGLSETQYF.